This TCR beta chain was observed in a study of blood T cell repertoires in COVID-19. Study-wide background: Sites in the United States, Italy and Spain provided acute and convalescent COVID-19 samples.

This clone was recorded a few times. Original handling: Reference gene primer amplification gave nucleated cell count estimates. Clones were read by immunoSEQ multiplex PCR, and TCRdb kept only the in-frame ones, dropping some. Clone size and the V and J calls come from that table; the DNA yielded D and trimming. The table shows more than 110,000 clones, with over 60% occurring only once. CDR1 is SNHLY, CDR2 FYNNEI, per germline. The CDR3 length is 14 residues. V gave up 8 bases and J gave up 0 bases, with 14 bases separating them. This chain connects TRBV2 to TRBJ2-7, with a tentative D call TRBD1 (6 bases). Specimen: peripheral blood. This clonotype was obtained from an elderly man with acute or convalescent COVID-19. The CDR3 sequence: CASARQANSYEQYF. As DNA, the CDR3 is TGTGCCAGCGCTAGACAGGCGAACTCCTACGAGCAGTACTTC.